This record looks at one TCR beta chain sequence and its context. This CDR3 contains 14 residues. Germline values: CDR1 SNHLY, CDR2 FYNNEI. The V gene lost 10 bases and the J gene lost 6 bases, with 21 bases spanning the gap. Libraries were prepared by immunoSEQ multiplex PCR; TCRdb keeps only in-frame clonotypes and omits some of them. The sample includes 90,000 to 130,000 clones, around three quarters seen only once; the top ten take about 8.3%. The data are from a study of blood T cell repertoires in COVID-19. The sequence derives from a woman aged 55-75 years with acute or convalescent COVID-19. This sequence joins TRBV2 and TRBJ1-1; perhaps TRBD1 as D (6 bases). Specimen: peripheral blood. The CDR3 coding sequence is TGTGCCACCACCGCGGGGGGCGTAATCGCTGAAGCTTTCTTT. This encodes CATTAGGVIAEAFF.